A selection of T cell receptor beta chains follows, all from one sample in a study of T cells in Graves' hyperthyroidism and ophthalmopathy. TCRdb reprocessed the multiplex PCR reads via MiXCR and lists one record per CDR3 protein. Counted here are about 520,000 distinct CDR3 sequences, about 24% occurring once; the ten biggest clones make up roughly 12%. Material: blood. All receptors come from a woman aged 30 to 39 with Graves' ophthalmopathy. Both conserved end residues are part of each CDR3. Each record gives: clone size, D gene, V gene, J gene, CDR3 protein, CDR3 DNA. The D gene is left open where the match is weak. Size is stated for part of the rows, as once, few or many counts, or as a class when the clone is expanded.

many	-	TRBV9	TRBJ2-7	CASSVGSGYYEQYF	TGTGCCAGCAGCGTAGGCAGTGGGTACTACGAGCAGTACTTC
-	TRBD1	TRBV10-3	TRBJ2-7	CAITNRDRGYEQYF	TGTGCCATCACTAACCGGGACAGGGGCTACGAGCAGTACTTC
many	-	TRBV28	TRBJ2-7	CASRLTRDYEQYF	TGTGCCAGCAGACTGACCAGGGACTACGAGCAGTACTTC
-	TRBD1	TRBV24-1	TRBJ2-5	CATSRTGPREETQYF	TGTGCCACCAGCAGGACAGGACCTAGGGAAGAGACCCAGTACTTC
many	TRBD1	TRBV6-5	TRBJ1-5	CASSPQGGSNQPQHF	TGTGCCAGCAGTCCACAGGGGGGTAGCAATCAGCCCCAGCATTTT
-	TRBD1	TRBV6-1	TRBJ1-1	CASRHPGQGNTEAFF	TGTGCCAGCAGACACCCGGGACAGGGGAACACTGAAGCTTTCTTT
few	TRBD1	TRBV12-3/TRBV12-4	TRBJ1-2	CASTPGGGYGYTF	TGTGCCAGCACCCCAGGGGGGGGCTATGGCTACACCTTC
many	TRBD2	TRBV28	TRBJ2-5	CASSLTASGAQETQYF	TGTGCCAGCAGTTTAACCGCTAGCGGGGCCCAAGAGACCCAGTACTTC
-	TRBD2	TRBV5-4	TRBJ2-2	CASHIPGGRTGELFF	TGTGCCAGCCACATTCCGGGGGGGCGGACCGGGGAGCTGTTTTTT
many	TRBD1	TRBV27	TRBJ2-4	CASSFSGTGVLIAKNIQYF	TGTGCCAGCAGTTTCTCCGGGACAGGGGTTTTGATTGCCAAAAACATTCAGTACTTC
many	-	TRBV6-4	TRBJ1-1	CASSMGGGTEAFF	TGTGCCAGCAGCATGGGGGGCGGCACTGAAGCTTTCTTT
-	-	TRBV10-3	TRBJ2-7	CAISEGRDAYEQYF	TGTGCCATCAGTGAAGGGCGGGATGCCTACGAGCAGTACTTC
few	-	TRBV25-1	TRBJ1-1	CASAPGGVVNTEAFF	TGTGCCAGCGCCCCGGGAGGGGTAGTGAACACTGAAGCTTTCTTT
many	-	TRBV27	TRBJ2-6	CASRVNGDGSGANVLTF	TGTGCCAGCAGAGTTAACGGTGATGGCTCTGGGGCCAACGTCCTGACTTTC
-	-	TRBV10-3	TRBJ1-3	CAISEGRGSAGNTIYF	TGTGCCATCAGTGAGGGGAGGGGCTCGGCTGGAAACACCATATATTTT
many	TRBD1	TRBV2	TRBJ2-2	CASSAGQGRTGELFF	TGTGCCAGCAGTGCGGGACAGGGTAGGACCGGGGAGCTGTTTTTT
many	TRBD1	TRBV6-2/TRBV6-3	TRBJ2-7	CASSKSGQGLWEQYF	TGTGCCAGCAGTAAGAGCGGACAGGGGCTCTGGGAGCAGTACTTC
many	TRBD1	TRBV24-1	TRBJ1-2	CATSATGTGDYGYTF	TGTGCCACCAGTGCAACCGGGACAGGCGACTATGGCTACACCTTC
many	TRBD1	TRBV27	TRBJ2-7	CASSSRQGPHRSGEQYF	TGTGCCAGCAGTTCGCGACAGGGGCCCCATCGGAGTGGGGAGCAGTACTTC
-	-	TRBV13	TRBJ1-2	CASSLHGFNGYTF	TGTGCCAGCAGTTTACACGGCTTCAACGGCTACACCTTC
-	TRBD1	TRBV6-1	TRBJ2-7	CASSRGSHYEQYF	TGTGCCTCGAGCAGGGGGAGTCACTACGAGCAGTACTTC
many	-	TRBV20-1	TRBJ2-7	CSADGGSYYEQYF	TGCAGTGCTGACGGGGGCTCATACTACGAGCAGTACTTC
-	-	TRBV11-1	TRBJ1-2	CASSLGGGEFNYGYTF	TGTGCCAGCAGCTTAGGGGGTGGAGAGTTTAACTATGGCTACACCTTC